These 2 T cell receptor beta chains originate from one sample sequenced in a study of post-analysis software for immune sequencing data. Study observations and caveats: Elevated frequency relative to controls characterized roughly five TRBV segments in patients, TRBV5-6, TRBV5-1 and TRBV20-1 among them.

Every TCR beta cDNA library bore unique molecular identifiers. TCRdb fed the PCR reads into MiXCR, producing one record per CDR3 protein. This sample has roughly 800,000 distinct CDR3 sequences; around 45% occur once, and the top ten carry approximately 4.4%. Their recognized antigens are unknown. The sequenced sample was blood. All receptors come from a girl aged 10 to 17 with multiple sclerosis.

This chain uses TRBV20-1 with TRBJ2-7; 11 bases align to TRBD2. Germline CDR1 and CDR2: DFQATT and SNEGSKA (reference sequence). Trimming cost V 5 bases and J 2 bases; bases outside gene matches: 5. This CDR3 spans 14 amino acids. CDR3: CSAGSGLAAYEQYF. In DNA, the CDR3 is TGCAGTGCTGGATCGGGACTAGCGGCCTACGAGCAGTACTTC.

The genes are TRBV10-2 and TRBJ2-3; the D is unclear. This CDR3 is built from 15 residues. CDR1 and CDR2 from the germline V gene are WSHSY and SAAADI. Trimming stripped 5 bases from V and 7 bases from J, with 19 bases between. The CDR3 sequence is CASSSTLLTVNTQYF. Here the CDR3 DNA reads TGCGCCAGCAGTTCTACCCTGCTGACCGTTAATACGCAGTATTTT.